What follows describes a single T cell receptor beta chain. What it recognizes is unknown. Unique molecular identifiers were built into the TCR beta cDNA libraries. TCRdb re-called the PCR reads with MiXCR, one entry per CDR3 protein. The sample has about 820,000 distinct CDR3 sequences; approximately 57% are singletons. The trim removed 8 bases at V and 3 bases at J, leaving 10 bases unmatched. Germline loops: CDR1 SGHNT, CDR2 YYREEE (reference sequence). The CDR3 is made up of 16 amino acids. This specimen comes from a study of post-analysis software for immune sequencing data. Notes on the study in general: Patients showed TRBV5-6, TRBV5-1 and TRBV20-1 among roughly 5 TRBV segments more frequent than in controls.

V gene TRBV5-4 combines with J gene TRBJ2-1; 11 bases map to TRBD2. This receptor was obtained from a girl between 10 and 17 years old with multiple sclerosis. Sequencing used blood. The CDR3 bases are TGTGCCAGTTCCTCGCTGGGACTAGCGGTCTACAATGAGCAGTTCTTC. Amino acid sequence: CASSSLGLAVYNEQFF. Supplemented by reference TRBV5-4 and TRBJ2-1, the full variable domain reads ETGVTQSPTHLIKTRGQQVTLRCSSQSGHNTVSWYQQALGQGPQFIFQYYREEENGRGNFPPRFSGLQFPNYSSELNVNALELDDSALYLCASSSLGLAVYNEQFFGPGTRLTVL.